This T cell receptor beta chain was observed in a study of graft-versus-host responses after intestinal transplantation. On the study more broadly: Among the recipients, transplants were multivisceral, liver-intestinal, or isolated intestinal. Study-wide points: Individuals carrying graft-donor T cell macrochimerism showed high graft-versus-host to host-versus-graft clonal ratios in allografts.

From germline, CDR1 is PRHDT and CDR2 FYEKMQ (reference sequence). The CDR3 runs to 14 residues. V lost 4 bases and J lost 1, with 10 bases in between. Here immunoSEQ multiplex PCR was the method, and the copy in TCRdb shows in-frame clones only, minus some. This sample yields around 89,000 clones, of which around 90% are seen a single time; roughly 0.4% belongs to the top ten. Concerning this clone: The antigen remains unidentified.

This TCR came from a human donor who was the organ donor for an intestinal transplant. The sequencing used unstimulated CD8+ T cells sorted from spleen or lymph node cells, collected before transplant. The chain employs TRBV13 and TRBJ2-5; tentative D call: TRBD1 (6 bases). CDR3 residues: CASSYGQFQETQYF. As DNA, the CDR3 is TGTGCCAGCAGCTATGGACAGTTCCAAGAGACCCAGTACTTC.